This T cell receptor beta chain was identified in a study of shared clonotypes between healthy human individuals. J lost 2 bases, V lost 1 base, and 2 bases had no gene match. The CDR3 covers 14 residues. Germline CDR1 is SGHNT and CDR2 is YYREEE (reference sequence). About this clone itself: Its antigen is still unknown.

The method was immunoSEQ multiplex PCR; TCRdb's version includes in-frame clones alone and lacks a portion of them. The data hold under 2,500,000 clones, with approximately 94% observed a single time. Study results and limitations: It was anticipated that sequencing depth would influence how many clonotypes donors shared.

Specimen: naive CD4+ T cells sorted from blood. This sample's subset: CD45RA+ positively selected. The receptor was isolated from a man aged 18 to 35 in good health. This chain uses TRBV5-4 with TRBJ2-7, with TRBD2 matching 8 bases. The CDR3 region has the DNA TGTGCCAGCAGCTTGCCGGGGGGGCCCTACGAGCAGTACTTC. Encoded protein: CASSLPGGPYEQYF.